These 31 T cell receptor beta chains came from one sample sequenced in a study of blood T cells in healthy people across ages. A J-beta primer mix and a sample-barcoded 5' primer were used in a second PCR of about 7 to 12 cycles. TCRdb re-derived calls from the 5' RACE reads in MiXCR, one entry per CDR3 protein. The sample contains around 1,100,000 distinct CDR3 sequences, roughly two fifths of which appear only once. Material: blood. The receptor set was obtained from a man between 18 and 35 years old in good health.

A note on this clonotype: A read error may explain this, as a much larger clone is one base away. V is TRBV20-1 and J is TRBJ2-7; weak D call: TRBD2 (5 bases). Germline V lookup: CDR1 DFQATT, CDR2 SNEGSKA (reference sequence). Trimming took 8 bases from V and 6 from J, leaving 17 bases between them. There are 12 residues in the CDR3. The CDR3 DNA follows: TGCAGTTCGGGGTCGGCCGACTGCGAGCAGTACTTC. It codes for CSSGSADCEQYF.

The chain has TRBV20-1 and TRBJ2-7, with D possibly matching TRBD1 (6 bases). CDR1 and CDR2 (germline): DFQATT, SNEGSKA (reference sequence). This CDR3 has 15 amino acids. Trimming took 5 bases from V and 1 from J, leaving 18 bases between them. The CDR3: CSAQGNPGRSYEQYF. The CDR3 DNA sequence: TGCAGTGCTCAGGGGAATCCTGGGAGATCCTACGAGCAGTACTTC.

The V and J genes are TRBV6-1 and TRBJ1-1; no reliable D call. The CDR3 contains 15 residues. Germline V gene lookup returns CDR1 MNHNS and CDR2 SASEGT. Trimming stripped 4 bases from V and 1 base from J, with 13 bases between. CDR3: CASSAFGYSNTEAFF. CDR3 DNA sequence: TGTGCCAGCAGTGCTTTCGGTTATTCGAACACTGAAGCTTTCTTT.

Only a few counts were recorded for this clonotype. V is TRBV4-3 and J is TRBJ1-2, with a tentative D call TRBD1 (5 bases). CDR1 LGHNA and CDR2 YSLEER come from the germline V gene. V was cut by 4 bases and J by 7 bases, with 13 bases left in between. The CDR3 is 13 amino acids. The CDR3 loop reads CASSPSGAAGYTF. The CDR3 DNA is TGCGCCAGCAGCCCTAGCGGGGCGGCTGGCTACACCTTC.

The V gene is TRBV3-1, the J gene TRBJ2-1; 7 positions agree with TRBD2. Trimming removed 0 bases from V and 4 bases from J; junction bases left unmatched: 9. This CDR3 contains 17 residues. Looked up from germline, CDR1 is LGHDT and CDR2 is YNNKEL (reference sequence). The CDR3 nucleotides read TGTGCCAGCAGCCAAGATCTGGGGGGGTTGGGGTACAATGAGCAGTTCTTC. Protein sequence: CASSQDLGGLGYNEQFF.

The V gene is TRBV6-2 or TRBV6-3, the J gene TRBJ2-7; D uncertain. CDR1 MNHEY and CDR2 SVGEGT come from the germline V gene. The CDR3 is 13 amino acids. The V gene lost 6 bases and the J gene lost 2 bases, with 11 bases spanning the gap. The CDR3 sequence: CASSSTRTYEQYF. The DNA of the CDR3 is TGTGCCAGCAGCTCGACTCGAACCTACGAGCAGTACTTC.

This clonotype was counted between two and nine times. V and J are TRBV25-1 and TRBJ1-1, with D unclear. The CDR3 runs to 13 residues. Trimming left V 7 bases short and J 1 base short, with 10 bases between. CDR1 and CDR2 from the germline V gene are MGHDK and SYGVNS. CDR3 loop: CASTEGGNTEAFF. CDR3 DNA: TGTGCCAGCACCGAGGGCGGGAACACTGAAGCTTTCTTT.

This chain uses TRBV10-3 with TRBJ2-2; a weak D match, TRBD1 (6 bases). With 6 bases removed from V and 6 bases from J, the gap between germline ends came to 11 bases. CDR3 length: 13 residues. Germline V gene lookup returns CDR1 ENHRY and CDR2 SYGVKD. The CDR3 DNA follows: TGTGCCATCAGGACAGGTCCCTCCGGGGAGCTGTTTTTT. This sequence encodes CAIRTGPSGELFF.

This clonotype showed up just a few times. The genes are TRBV5-5 and TRBJ1-5, with unresolved D. CDR3 length: 15 residues. Germline CDR1 and CDR2: SGHKS and YYEKEE (reference sequence). Trimming shortened V by 2 bases and J by 2 bases, and 11 bases separated the two germline ends. CDR3 loop: CASSFRGEGNQPQHF. The CDR3 bases are TGTGCCAGCAGCTTCCGCGGGGAGGGCAATCAGCCCCAGCATTTT. Variable domain in full (rest from reference TRBV5-5 and TRBJ1-5): DAGVTQSPTHLIKTRGQQVTLRCSPISGHKSVSWYQQVLGQGPQFIFQYYEKEERGRGNFPDRFSARQFPNYSSELNVNALLLGDSALYLCASSFRGEGNQPQHFGDGTRLSIL.

This chain uses TRBV20-1 with TRBJ2-1, with D uncertain. Between the trimmed V and J ends, which lost 3 bases and 10 bases, there was a span of 10 bases. The CDR3 is made up of 11 amino acids. Germline loops: CDR1 DFQATT, CDR2 SNEGSKA (reference sequence). CDR3 loop: CSARAGWEQFF. CDR3 bases: TGCAGTGCTAGGGCCGGCTGGGAGCAGTTCTTC.

This clonotype occurred a few times. The chain carries TRBV4-2 and TRBJ1-1; the D gene is possibly TRBD1 (6 bases). V lost 4 bases and J lost 5, with 11 bases in between. Germline V gene sequence: CDR1 LGHNA, CDR2 YNFKEQ. CDR3 length: 13 amino acids. The CDR3 sequence is CASSRGGRTEAFF. CDR3 bases: TGTGCCAGCAGCCGCGGGGGGCGGACTGAAGCTTTCTTT.

This clonotype was detected a few times. The V and J genes are TRBV27 and TRBJ2-4; 10 bases agree with TRBD1. Germline CDR1 MNHEY, CDR2 SMNVEV (reference sequence). This CDR3 spans 12 amino acids. With V trimmed by 8 bases and J by 13 bases, 8 bases remained unmatched. The CDR3: CASSTGGGEQYF. DNA for the CDR3: TGTGCCAGCTCGACAGGGGGCGGAGAGCAGTACTTC.

The V and J genes are TRBV10-3 and TRBJ2-5; 9 nucleotides align to TRBD1. The CDR3 loop spans 13 amino acids. Losses at the gene ends were 10 bases for V and 14 bases for J; bases not matched to a gene: 17. CDR1 and CDR2 (germline): ENHRY, SYGVKD. The CDR3 region has the DNA TGTGCCACGACTGCCGGGACAGGGAATGAGCATTACTTC. Protein: CATTAGTGNEHYF.

This rearrangement joins TRBV6-2 or TRBV6-3 to TRBJ2-2, with unresolved D. Germline V gene sequence: CDR1 MNHEY, CDR2 SVGEGT. The V and J ends lost 1 base and 1 base respectively, with 19 bases between them. The CDR3 runs 19 residues. DNA for the CDR3: TGTGCCAGCAGTTACTTTCGCAGCTCCACCAGCCTGAACACCGGGGAGCTGTTTTTT. Protein product: CASSYFRSSTSLNTGELFF.

This clonotype was seen more than once but under ten times. The V gene is TRBV4-3, the J gene TRBJ1-2; 7 nucleotides match TRBD1. The V segment lost 2 bases and the J segment 4 bases; nucleotides outside the gene matches: 7. This CDR3 has 15 residues. Germline assignment: CDR1 LGHNA and CDR2 YSLEER. In DNA form, the CDR3 reads TGCGCCAGCAGCCAAATAGACGCAGGGGGCTATGGCTACACCTTC. Residues: CASSQIDAGGYGYTF.

This clonotype was found a few times. The V gene is TRBV20-1, the J gene TRBJ1-2; TRBD1 is a possible D gene (6 bases). The germline CDR1 and CDR2 sequences are DFQATT and SNEGSKA (reference sequence). V lost 0 bases to trimming and J lost 6 bases, with 20 bases between them. CDR3 length: 16 amino acids. CDR3 protein: CSARDYKTGQTDGYTF. The CDR3 DNA is TGCAGTGCTAGAGATTACAAGACGGGACAAACAGATGGCTACACCTTC.

This clonotype was seen ten or more times. The rearrangement joins TRBV7-9 to TRBJ1-2; the D is unclear. There are 12 residues in the CDR3. Trimming pared 1 base from V and 7 bases from J, leaving 7 bases between. Germline CDR1 SEHNR, CDR2 FQNEAQ (reference sequence). The CDR3 loop is CASSLDSSGYTF. CDR3 DNA: TGTGCCAGCAGCTTAGACAGCTCTGGCTACACCTTC.

The V gene is TRBV4-3, the J gene TRBJ1-5, with no clear D. Germline CDR1 reads LGHNA; CDR2 reads YSLEER. V was trimmed by 1 base and J by 0 bases, leaving 10 bases between them. The CDR3 runs to 16 residues. The CDR3 nucleotides are TGCGCCAGCAGCCAAGTTTTCCCGGTTAGCAATCAGCCCCAGCATTTT. It is translated as CASSQVFPVSNQPQHF.

This clonotype was counted between two and nine times. Relative to the germline gene, one junction end is altered; a read error may explain this. This rearrangement joins TRBV20-1 to TRBJ2-7; 10 nucleotides line up with TRBD1. The CDR3 is 14 residues long. CDR1 is DFQATT, CDR2 SNEGSKA, per germline (reference sequence). CDR3 DNA sequence: TGCAGTGCTGTCGACGCGACAGGGGGCCACGAGCGGTACTTC. The encoded protein is CSAVDATGGHERYF.

The chain recombines TRBV29-1 with TRBJ2-1; tentative D call: TRBD2 (5 bases). The J call could be wrong; TRBJ2-7 is a better fit for the DNA end. The CDR3 contains 15 residues. Germline loops: CDR1 SQVTM, CDR2 ANQGSEA. In DNA form, the CDR3 reads TGCAGCGGCATCATTAGCGTTGTCTTGGGGAATGAGCAGTACTTC. Translated, it gives CSGIISVVLGNEQYF.

The rearrangement links TRBV28 to TRBJ2-1; D perhaps matches TRBD1 (6 bases). Trimming took 11 bases from V and 0 from J, leaving 11 bases between them. The V gene's germline CDR1 is MDHEN and CDR2 SYDVKM. CDR3 length equals 13 residues. The DNA for the CDR3 is TGTGCCTCAGGGGAAGGCTCCTACAATGAGCAGTTCTTC. Residues: CASGEGSYNEQFF. The full variable domain, its missing parts supplied by reference TRBV28 and TRBJ2-1, is DVKVTQSSRYLVKRTGEKVFLECVQDMDHENMFWYRQDPGLGLRLIYFSYDVKMKEKGDIPEGYSVSREKKERFSLILESASTNQTSMYLCASGEGSYNEQFFGPGTRLTVL.

The chain links TRBV7-8 to TRBJ1-1; no clear D. The CDR3 has 14 residues. Trimming stripped 5 bases from V and 1 base from J, with 11 bases between. CDR1 is SGHVS, CDR2 FQNEAQ, per germline. This chain's CDR3 is CASSPYEGNTEAFF. The CDR3 DNA is TGTGCCAGCAGCCCTTATGAAGGGAACACTGAAGCTTTCTTT.

The rearrangement uses TRBV12-3 or TRBV12-4 and TRBJ2-1, with D possibly matching TRBD2 (6 bases). The CDR3 totals 15 residues. The V gene lost 1 base and the J gene lost 6 bases, with 13 bases spanning the gap. In DNA form, the CDR3 reads TGTGCCAGCAGTTTAGGCCGGGGGACCAGCAATGAGCAGTTCTTC. It specifies CASSLGRGTSNEQFF.

This chain joins TRBV7-3 and TRBJ2-3; TRBD2 matches 9 bases. Germline V gene data show CDR1 as SGHTA and CDR2 as FQGTGA. The CDR3 has 15 residues. V shed 0 bases, J shed 9 bases, and the junction held 7 bases outside the gene matches. The CDR3 loop reads CASSLTSGRRDTQYF. The CDR3 region has the DNA TGTGCCAGCAGCTTAACTAGCGGGAGACGCGACACGCAGTATTTT.

This clonotype was seen a few times. The V call is TRBV6-5, the J call TRBJ1-2; 7 bases align to TRBD1. Germline V CDR1 and CDR2: MNHEY, SVGAGI. The junction had 5 bases not matched to a gene; V was cut back by 3 bases and J by 4 bases. The CDR3 extends over 14 amino acids. The CDR3 nucleotides read TGTGCCAGCAGTTATACAGGGGAGGGCTATGGCTACACCTTC. Its protein is CASSYTGEGYGYTF.

The sample holds a few counts of this clonotype. The chain combines TRBV18 with TRBJ2-7; tentative D call: TRBD1 (6 bases). Trimming took 3 bases from V and 5 from J, leaving 26 bases between them. From germline, CDR1 is KGHSH and CDR2 LQKENI. The CDR3 consists of 18 residues. CDR3 sequence (DNA): TGTGCCAGCTCACCCGAGAGCCGAACAGGGTATAATCTCCACGAGCAGTACTTC. Its protein is CASSPESRTGYNLHEQYF.

The rearrangement links TRBV20-1 to TRBJ1-3, with a possible D match to TRBD1 (5 bases). V gave up 6 bases and J gave up 0 bases, with 15 bases separating them. Germline V CDR1 and CDR2: DFQATT, SNEGSKA (reference sequence). CDR3 length: 15 residues. The CDR3 DNA reads TGCAGTGCCTTGCCGGGACTCAACTCTGGAAACACCATATATTTT. It is translated as CSALPGLNSGNTIYF.

V gene TRBV7-3 combines with J gene TRBJ1-1; possible D gene TRBD1, 5 bases. Trimming took 5 bases from V and 6 from J, leaving 16 bases between them. CDR1 is SGHTA, CDR2 FQGTGA, per germline. The CDR3 extends over 14 amino acids. The DNA of the CDR3 is TGTGCCAGCAGCCTCCCGGGACTTAACTCTGAAGCTTTCTTT. Translated: CASSLPGLNSEAFF.

CDR3 DNA: TGTGCCAGCAGCCAAGGATTGGGCGCCAATCAGCCCCAGCATTTT. It specifies CASSQGLGANQPQHF. The chain carries TRBV3-1 and TRBJ1-5; D unresolved. This CDR3 contains 15 residues. The V end lost 1 base, the J end lost 3 bases, and 10 bases lay between the germline ends. Germline V gene lookup returns CDR1 LGHDT and CDR2 YNNKEL (reference sequence).

V usage is TRBV3-1 and J usage is TRBJ2-1, with D possibly TRBD2 on 6 matching bases. The V end lost 1 base, the J end lost 0 bases, and 13 bases lay between the germline ends. In germline, CDR1 is LGHDT, CDR2 YNNKEL (reference sequence). There are 17 residues in the CDR3. CDR3 amino acids: CASSQAPRGSSYNEQFF. Written as DNA, the CDR3 is TGTGCCAGCAGCCAAGCCCCGCGGGGAAGCTCCTACAATGAGCAGTTCTTC.

The rearrangement links TRBV5-6 to TRBJ2-1; D is perhaps TRBD2 (7 bases). The CDR3 contains 16 residues. Germline CDR1 is SGHDT and CDR2 is YYEEEE. V shed 6 bases and J shed 4 bases, with 20 bases lying between them. CDR3 coding DNA: TGTGCCAGCACCCTCATCGGGGGGCTCCCATACAATGAGCAGTTCTTC. Its protein product is CASTLIGGLPYNEQFF.